The 21 T cell receptor beta chains below come from one sample, sequenced in a study of T cells in Graves' hyperthyroidism and ophthalmopathy. The investigators amplified TCR beta CDR3 regions from RNA transcripts. The HTBI primer set served for first-round RT-PCR of the TCR CDR3. TCRdb called the multiplex PCR reads again in MiXCR, with one record for every CDR3 protein. The data show around 600,000 distinct CDR3 sequences, just under 45% seen once. Sequences were obtained from peripheral blood or thyroid tissue (not recorded which). The receptors derive from an adult man with Graves' disease, either hyperthyroidism or ophthalmopathy (not recorded which).

Concerning this clonotype: No conserved phenylalanine or tryptophan is present at the end of the CDR3, so a read error is the likely explanation. The DNA is omitted, as the CDR3 cannot be located on it reliably, and the CDR3 follows TCRdb's listing. The gene calls are TRBV29-1 and TRBJ1-1. The CDR3 numbers 13 amino acids, ends counted. Germline lookup yields CDR1 SQVTM and CDR2 ANQGSEA. The CDR3 sequence is CSVAGFGRTLIYP.

The genes are TRBV11-2 and TRBJ1-5; 12 bases map to TRBD1. After removal of 5 bases from V and 12 bases from J, the junction contained 5 bases not matched to a gene. CDR3 length: 13 amino acids. The germline V gene has CDR1 SGHAT and CDR2 FQNNGV. The DNA of the CDR3 is TGTGCCAGCAGCCGGGACAGGGGGCTAGTCCAGCATTTT. This gives the protein CASSRDRGLVQHF.

The chain combines TRBV10-3 with TRBJ2-5; 8 nucleotides match TRBD1. CDR1 ENHRY and CDR2 SYGVKD come from the germline V gene. Losses at the gene ends were 5 bases for V and 4 bases for J; bases not matched to a gene: 12. The CDR3 length is 16 residues. The CDR3 DNA sequence: TGTGCCATCAGTTATCCGACAGGGGCCACGGGAGAGACCCAGTACTTC. Residues: CAISYPTGATGETQYF.

This chain connects TRBV20-1 to TRBJ1-4; D is ambiguous. This CDR3 spans 15 amino acids. The V end was cut by 7 bases, the J end by 0 bases, with 15 bases between. Germline values: CDR1 DFQATT, CDR2 SNEGSKA (reference sequence). CDR3 nucleotides: TGCAGTGACCCCCGGAACCGACCAACTAATGAAAAACTGTTTTTT. Amino acid sequence: CSDPRNRPTNEKLFF.

This clonotype was picked up many times. This chain connects TRBV7-2 to TRBJ1-2; possibly TRBD1 for D (6 bases). Germline-derived CDR1 and CDR2 are SGHTA and FQGNSA. This CDR3 is 15 amino acids long. V lost 5 bases, J lost 8 bases, and 21 bases lay in between. The CDR3 bases are TGTGCCAGCAGCACGCACAGGACAGTGTTTCGGGGCTACACCTTC. Translation: CASSTHRTVFRGYTF. The full variable domain, with the rest looked up from reference TRBV7-2 and TRBJ1-2, is GAGVSQSPSNKVTEKGKDVELRCDPISGHTALYWYRQSLGQGLEFLIYFQGNSAPDKSGLPSDRFSAERTGGSVSTLTIQRTQQEDSAVYLCASSTHRTVFRGYTFGSGTRLTVV.

As for this clonotype: A single base separates this from a much larger clone, so it may be a read error. The J gene is TRBJ2-7, the V gene TRBV10-3; TRBD1 agrees at 8 bases. The V gene end was trimmed by 2 bases and the J gene end by 4 bases; junction bases not matched to a gene: 10. Germline V gene lookup returns CDR1 ENHRY and CDR2 SYGVKD. There are 16 residues in the CDR3. The CDR3 reads CAISEGTQGAGYEQYF. In nucleotides, the CDR3 is TGTGCCATCAGTGAGGGGACCCAGGGGGCAGGATACGAGCAGTACTTC.

The chain recombines TRBV5-4 with TRBJ1-5; 7 nucleotides line up with TRBD1. CDR1 SGHNT and CDR2 YYREEE come from the germline V gene (reference sequence). This CDR3 is built from 15 residues. V lost 4 bases, J lost 6 bases, and 10 bases stayed unmatched. The CDR3, as DNA: TGTGCCAGCAGCACAGCCGGGACAGTGAGTCAGCCCCAGCATTTT. Translating gives CASSTAGTVSQPQHF.

This clonotype was seen repeatedly, ten times or more. The chain combines TRBV2 with TRBJ1-4; D unresolved. Trimming took off 4 bases at V and 1 base at J, with 10 bases between the two ends. Germline V lookup: CDR1 SNHLY, CDR2 FYNNEI. CDR3 size: 15 residues. CDR3 region: CASSVAQRTNEKLFF. The CDR3 DNA reads as TGTGCCAGCAGTGTGGCACAGAGAACTAATGAAAAACTGTTTTTT.

The count of this clonotype is one. This sequence joins TRBV25-1 and TRBJ1-1; D call uncertain. Trimming took off 8 bases at V and 0 bases at J, with 10 bases between the two ends. This CDR3 has 13 residues. Per germline, CDR1 MGHDK and CDR2 SYGVNS. The DNA for the CDR3 is TGTGCCAGCCAGAAACAGATGAACACTGAAGCTTTCTTT. Protein sequence: CASQKQMNTEAFF.

This clonotype was counted only a few times. The J gene is TRBJ1-4, the V gene TRBV15; D uncertain. The germline V and J ends were trimmed by 1 base and 8 bases, with 5 bases remaining between them. CDR3 length: 12 amino acids. CDR1 LNHNV and CDR2 YYDKDF come from the germline V gene (reference sequence). Here the CDR3 reads CATSRAGEKLFF. The CDR3, as DNA: TGTGCCACCAGCAGAGCCGGGGAAAAACTGTTTTTT.

This chain connects TRBV5-8 to TRBJ1-1, with 9 bases aligning to TRBD1. The ends lost 6 bases at V and 7 bases at J; junction bases unmatched: 7. The CDR3 spans 13 residues. The germline V gene has CDR1 SGHTS and CDR2 YDEGEE. The CDR3 spells CASIHGQGNEAFF. The CDR3 region has the DNA TGTGCCAGCATTCACGGACAGGGGAATGAAGCTTTCTTT.

This clonotype turned up a few times. J is TRBJ2-5 and V is TRBV6-1, with 8 bases fitting TRBD2. Germline trimming cut 6 bases from V and 1 base from J; bases unmatched to any gene: 10. CDR3 length: 16 amino acids. From germline, CDR1 is MNHNS and CDR2 SASEGT. CDR3 amino acids: CASSLEGSGTQETQYF. CDR3 coding DNA: TGTGCCAGCAGCTTGGAGGGTAGCGGGACCCAAGAGACCCAGTACTTC.

There are many counts of this clonotype. The rearrangement links TRBV20-1 to TRBJ2-7; a possible D gene is TRBD2 (6 bases). Per the germline V gene, CDR1 is DFQATT and CDR2 is SNEGSKA (reference sequence). The CDR3 extends over 12 amino acids. This CDR3 reads CSAEGGDDEQYF. The CDR3 bases are TGCAGCGCCGAGGGCGGGGACGACGAGCAGTACTTC.

This clonotype has only one observation. The chain combines TRBV10-3 with TRBJ1-2; D unresolved. CDR3 length equals 12 residues. V was shortened by 6 bases and J by 3 bases, with 8 bases between the two germline ends. CDR1 ENHRY and CDR2 SYGVKD come from the germline V gene. The CDR3 reads CAIRSDYYGYTF. The CDR3 bases are TGTGCCATCAGATCAGACTACTATGGCTACACCTTC.

The gene calls are TRBV7-6 and TRBJ1-1, with D perhaps TRBD1 (6 bases). The CDR3 is made up of 16 amino acids. From germline, CDR1 is SGHVS and CDR2 FNYEAQ. The germline V and J ends were trimmed by 7 bases and 4 bases, with 22 bases remaining between them. The CDR3 DNA sequence: TGTGCCAGCACCATCGGGGGGGCGTTATCTAGCACTGAAGCTTTCTTT. This sequence encodes CASTIGGALSSTEAFF.

This chain links TRBV25-1 with TRBJ1-4, with D tentatively TRBD1 (5 bases). CDR1 is MGHDK and CDR2 is SYGVNS in the germline V gene. V lost 6 bases and J 10 bases, leaving 12 bases between the germline ends. The CDR3 has 12 amino acids. CDR3 nucleotides: TGTGCCAGCAGGCAGGGTGGTGGAAAACTGTTTTTT. Its translation is CASRQGGGKLFF.

This clonotype was recorded at least ten times. The rearrangement uses TRBV2 and TRBJ1-5; D unresolved. CDR1 and CDR2 (germline): SNHLY, FYNNEI. The CDR3 runs to 14 residues. Trimming pared 4 bases from V and 6 bases from J, leaving 13 bases between. As DNA, the CDR3 is TGTGCCAGCAGTGCAGGTTTGGATTTTCAGCCCCAGCATTTT. As protein: CASSAGLDFQPQHF.

Concerning this clonotype itself: A junction end diverges from the germline sequence, so it may reflect a read error. The V call is TRBV2, the J call TRBJ2-2; D might be TRBD2 (6 bases). This CDR3 spans 15 amino acids. Germline CDR1 reads SNHLY; CDR2 reads FYNNEI. CDR3 region: CARSETPLLSGGLFF. Written as DNA, the CDR3 is TGTGCCAGAAGTGAAACCCCACTTCTCTCCGGGGGGCTGTTTTTT.

The CDR3 protein is CASSPRPTDTQYF. The CDR3 DNA reads as TGCGCCAGCAGCCCCCGTCCCACAGATACGCAGTATTTT. The chain joins TRBV5-1 to TRBJ2-3; D is unresolved. V was pared by 4 bases and J by 2 bases, with 8 bases between. Germline V gives CDR1 SGHRS, CDR2 YFSETQ. The CDR3 runs to 13 residues.

On this clonotype: Just one base apart from a much larger clone, this may be a read error. V usage is TRBV10-3 and J usage is TRBJ1-5; 9 bases map to TRBD1. The CDR3 has 16 amino acids. Per germline, CDR1 ENHRY and CDR2 SYGVKD. With 10 bases clipped from V and 4 bases from J, the junction kept 14 bases outside the gene matches. DNA of the CDR3: TGTGCCAGCGGTCCCGGGACAGGGATGGGTAATCAGCCCCAGCATTTT. Protein sequence: CASGPGTGMGNQPQHF.

This rearrangement joins TRBV20-1 to TRBJ1-1; D is perhaps TRBD1 (6 bases). V was shortened by 6 bases and J by 5 bases, with 13 bases between the two germline ends. Germline V gene sequence: CDR1 DFQATT, CDR2 SNEGSKA (reference sequence). The CDR3 is 12 amino acids. CDR3 sequence: CSAEGEGTEAFF. DNA for the CDR3: TGCAGTGCCGAGGGGGAGGGAACTGAAGCTTTCTTT.